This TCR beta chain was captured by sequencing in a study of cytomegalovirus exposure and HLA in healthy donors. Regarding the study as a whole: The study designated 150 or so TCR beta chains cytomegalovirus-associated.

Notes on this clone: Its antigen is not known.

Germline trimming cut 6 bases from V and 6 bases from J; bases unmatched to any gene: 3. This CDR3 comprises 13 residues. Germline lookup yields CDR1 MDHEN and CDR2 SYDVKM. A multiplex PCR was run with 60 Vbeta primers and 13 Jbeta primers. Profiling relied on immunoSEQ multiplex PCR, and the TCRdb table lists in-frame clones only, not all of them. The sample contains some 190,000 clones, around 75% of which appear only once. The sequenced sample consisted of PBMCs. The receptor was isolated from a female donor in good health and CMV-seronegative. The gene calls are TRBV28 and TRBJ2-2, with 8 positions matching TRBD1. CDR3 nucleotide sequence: TGTGCCAGCAGCGTACAGGGGGCCGGGGAGCTGTTTTTT. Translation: CASSVQGAGELFF.